Reported below is one T cell receptor (beta chain). The data belong to a study of blood T cell repertoires in COVID-19. With V trimmed by 3 bases and J by 4 bases, 3 bases remained unmatched. CDR1 is SGHRS and CDR2 is YFSETQ in the germline V gene. The CDR3 is made up of 13 amino acids. Assay: immunoSEQ multiplex PCR; the TCRdb copy retains only in-frame clones and omits some. The sample holds under 110,000 clones, about 90% seen once. The receptor was derived from a woman aged 25 to 39 with acute or convalescent COVID-19. J is TRBJ2-7 and V is TRBV5-1, with 8 bases aligning to TRBD1. The specimen sequenced was peripheral blood. The CDR3 sequence: CASSSGQGYEQYF. The CDR3 DNA sequence: TGCGCCAGCAGCTCCGGACAGGGATACGAGCAGTACTTC.